The T cell receptor (beta chain) described here comes from a study of T cell responses to AZD1222 COVID-19 vaccine. Study-level results: Vaccine-related CD4 TCRs covered spike, predominating at 160-218 and 743-854.

In germline, CDR1 is KGHSH, CDR2 LQKENI. The CDR3 is 12 residues long. The V end lost 3 bases, the J end lost 5 bases, and 7 bases lay between the germline ends. Clones were read by immunoSEQ multiplex PCR, and TCRdb kept only the in-frame ones, dropping some. The data hold over 45,000 clones, with roughly 86% observed a single time. For this clone: Its antigen is currently unknown.

The sequences come from peripheral blood, collected on day 0 of AZD1222 vaccination. The gene calls are TRBV18 and TRBJ2-5; no clear D gene. This TCR came from an adult in good health. CDR3 sequence: CASSPVPETQYF. Here the CDR3 DNA reads TGTGCCAGCTCACCGGTCCCGGAGACCCAGTACTTC.